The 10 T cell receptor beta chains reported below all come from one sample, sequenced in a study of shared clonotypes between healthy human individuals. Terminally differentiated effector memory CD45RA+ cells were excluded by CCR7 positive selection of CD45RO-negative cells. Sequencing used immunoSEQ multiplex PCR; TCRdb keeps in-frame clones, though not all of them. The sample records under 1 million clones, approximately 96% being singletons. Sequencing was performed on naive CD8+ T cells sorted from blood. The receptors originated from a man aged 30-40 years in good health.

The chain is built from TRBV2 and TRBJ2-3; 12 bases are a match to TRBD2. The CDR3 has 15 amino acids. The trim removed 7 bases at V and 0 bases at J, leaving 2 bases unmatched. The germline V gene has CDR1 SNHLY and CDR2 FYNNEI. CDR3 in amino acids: CASTGTSGSTDTQYF. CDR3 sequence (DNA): TGTGCCAGCACCGGGACTAGCGGGAGCACAGATACGCAGTATTTT.

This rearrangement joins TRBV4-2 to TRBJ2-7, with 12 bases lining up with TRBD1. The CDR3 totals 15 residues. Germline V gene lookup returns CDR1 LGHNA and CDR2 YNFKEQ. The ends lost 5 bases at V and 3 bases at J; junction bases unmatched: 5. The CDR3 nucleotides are TGTGCCAGCAGCGAGGGGACAGGGGGCTTCTACGAGCAGTACTTC. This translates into CASSEGTGGFYEQYF.

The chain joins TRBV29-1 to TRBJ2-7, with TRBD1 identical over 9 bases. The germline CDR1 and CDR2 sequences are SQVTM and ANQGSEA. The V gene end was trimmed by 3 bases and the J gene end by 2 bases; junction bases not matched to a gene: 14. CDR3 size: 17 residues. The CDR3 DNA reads TGCAGCGTTGACGGGCTGGGAATGACAGGGGGAACCTACGAGCAGTACTTC. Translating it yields CSVDGLGMTGGTYEQYF.

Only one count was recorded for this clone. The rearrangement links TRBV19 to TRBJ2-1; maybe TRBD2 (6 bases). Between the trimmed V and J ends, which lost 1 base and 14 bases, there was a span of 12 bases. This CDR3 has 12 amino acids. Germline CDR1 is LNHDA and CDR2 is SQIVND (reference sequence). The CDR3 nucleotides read TGTGCCAGTAGTATAGGAAGGGAGGAAGAGTTCTTC. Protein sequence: CASSIGREEEFF. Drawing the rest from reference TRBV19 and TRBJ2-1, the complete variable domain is DGGITQSPKYLFRKEGQNVTLSCEQNLNHDAMYWYRQDPGQGLRLIYYSQIVNDFQKGDIAEGYSVSREKKESFPLTVTSAQKNPTAFYLCASSIGREEEFFGPGTRLTVL.

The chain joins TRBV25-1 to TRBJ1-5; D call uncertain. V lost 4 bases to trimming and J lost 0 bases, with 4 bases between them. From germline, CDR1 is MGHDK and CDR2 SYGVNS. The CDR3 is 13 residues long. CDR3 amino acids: CASSAYSNQPQHF. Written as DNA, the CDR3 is TGTGCCAGCAGTGCCTATAGCAATCAGCCCCAGCATTTT. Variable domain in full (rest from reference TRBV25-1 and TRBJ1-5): EADIYQTPRYLVIGTGKKITLECSQTMGHDKMYWYQQDPGMELHLIHYSYGVNSTEKGDLSSESTVSRIRTEHFPLTLESARPSHTSQYLCASSAYSNQPQHFGDGTRLSIL.

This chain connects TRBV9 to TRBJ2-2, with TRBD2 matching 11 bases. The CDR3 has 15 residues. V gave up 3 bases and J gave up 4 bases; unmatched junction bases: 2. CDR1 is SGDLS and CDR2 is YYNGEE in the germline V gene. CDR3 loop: CASSASGRSTGELFF. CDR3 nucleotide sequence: TGTGCCAGCAGCGCTAGCGGGAGGTCCACCGGGGAGCTGTTTTTT.

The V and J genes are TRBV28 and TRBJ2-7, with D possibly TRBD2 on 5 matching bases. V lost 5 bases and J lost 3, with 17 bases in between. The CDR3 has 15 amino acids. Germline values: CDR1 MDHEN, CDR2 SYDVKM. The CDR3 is CASSLDSAYIYEQYF. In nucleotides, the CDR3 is TGTGCCAGCAGTCTGGACTCTGCTTACATCTACGAGCAGTACTTC. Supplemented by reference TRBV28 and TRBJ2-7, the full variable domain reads DVKVTQSSRYLVKRTGEKVFLECVQDMDHENMFWYRQDPGLGLRLIYFSYDVKMKEKGDIPEGYSVSREKKERFSLILESASTNQTSMYLCASSLDSAYIYEQYFGPGTRLTVT.

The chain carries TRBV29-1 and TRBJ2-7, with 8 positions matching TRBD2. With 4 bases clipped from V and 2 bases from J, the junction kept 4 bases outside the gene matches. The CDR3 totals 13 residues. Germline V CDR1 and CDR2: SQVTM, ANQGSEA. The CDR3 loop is CSVGIAGPYEQYF. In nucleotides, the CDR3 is TGCAGCGTTGGAATAGCGGGGCCCTACGAGCAGTACTTC.

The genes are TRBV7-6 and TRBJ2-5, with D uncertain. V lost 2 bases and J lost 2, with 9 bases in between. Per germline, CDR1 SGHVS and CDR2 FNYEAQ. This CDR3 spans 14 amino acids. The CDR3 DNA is TGTGCCAGCAGCTTATTTGTGGCTCAAGAGACCCAGTACTTC. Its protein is CASSLFVAQETQYF.

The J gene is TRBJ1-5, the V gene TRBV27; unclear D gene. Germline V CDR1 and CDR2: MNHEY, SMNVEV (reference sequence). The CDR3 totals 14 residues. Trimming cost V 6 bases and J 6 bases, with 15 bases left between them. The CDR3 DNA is TGTGCCAGCAGCCCGCTTGTGGGAAGTCAGCCCCAGCATTTT. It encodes CASSPLVGSQPQHF.